A single T cell receptor beta chain is shown here with its context. In the same sample, other DNA sequences code for this CDR3. Libraries were prepared by immunoSEQ multiplex PCR; TCRdb keeps only in-frame clonotypes and omits some of them. The sample yields 88,000 or so clones, 85% seen once. With V trimmed by 4 bases and J by 2 bases, 4 bases remained unmatched. The CDR3 has 15 residues. From germline, CDR1 is LGHDT and CDR2 YNNKEL (reference sequence). The sample originates from a study of blood T cell repertoires in COVID-19. This TCR was recovered from a man aged 60 to 69 with acute or convalescent COVID-19. The chain joins TRBV3-1 (or the pseudogene TRBV3-2) to TRBJ2-1, with TRBD1 matching over 8 bases. Input material: peripheral blood. This chain's CDR3 is CASSLRQGTYNEQFF. The CDR3 nucleotides are TGTGCCAGCAGCCTAAGACAGGGGACCTACAATGAGCAGTTCTTC.